The rows below give T cell receptor beta chains drawn from one sample of a study of cytomegalovirus exposure and HLA in healthy donors. The repertoire was sequenced with immunoSEQ multiplex PCR; TCRdb's copy has only in-frame clones and lacks some. Of 75,000 to 100,000 clones in the sample, 70% to 75% are singletons; the top ten hold about 3.5%. Sequencing was performed on PBMCs. The receptors originated from a man aged 40-50 years in good health and CMV-seronegative. Each CDR3 is given without its conserved first and last residue. The size of a clone is reported for some rows only, either as once, few or many, or as a class for expanded clones.

v_gene	abundance	j_gene	CDR3aa
TRBV6-5	once	TRBJ1-6	ASNQGRTYNSPLH
TRBV19	.	TRBJ1-2	ASNTGSRGYT
TRBV15	.	TRBJ2-3	ATSRFGTSGGETDTQY
TRBV29-1	.	TRBJ2-7	SVEDPGQGLREQY
TRBV27	.	TRBJ1-6	ASSWYRGSPLH
TRBV5-1	many	TRBJ2-3	ASSRLGVVGTDTQY
TRBV5-4	.	TRBJ1-2	ASSFGDRTTNYGYT
TRBV7-9	.	TRBJ2-1	ASSRAGRGDYNEQF
TRBV27	.	TRBJ2-5	ASSLSIQGAETQY
TRBV7-2	.	TRBJ2-7	ASSLDRETYEQY
TRBV7-2	.	TRBJ1-2	ASRLGGTAGYT
TRBV28	.	TRBJ1-4	ASSTLRGVSTNEKLF
TRBV15	.	TRBJ1-4	ATSRPSTGGDEKLF
TRBV6-5	.	TRBJ2-7	ASTSSGVSYEQY
TRBV5-6	few	TRBJ1-4	ASSKGQGAGNEKLF
TRBV7-2	.	TRBJ2-7	ASSGQGKPYEQY
TRBV5-5	.	TRBJ2-7	ASSSSRGRRTYEQY
TRBV7-9	.	TRBJ1-5	SSSLAGPGGDQPQH
TRBV15	few	TRBJ2-7	ATSTSGTGAYEQY
TRBV2	.	TRBJ1-4	ASSEATLVNEKLF
TRBV9	few	TRBJ2-5	ASSPDEGSTETQY
TRBV5-1	.	TRBJ2-5	ASSLQSQETQY
TRBV6-5	.	TRBJ2-7	ASSGPAGPSYEQY
TRBV2	.	TRBJ1-5	ASRWDRGSNQPQH
TRBV5-1	.	TRBJ1-5	ASSLEFPGHGYSNQPQH
TRBV21-1	few	TRBJ2-5	ASKVWGRQETQY
TRBV7-8	.	TRBJ2-5	ASSLARQETQY
TRBV5-4	.	TRBJ2-3	ASSPEGARTDTQY
TRBV2	.	TRBJ2-7	ASSVLGQQGQY
TRBV14	.	TRBJ1-1	ASSRNLGGAF
TRBV18	.	TRBJ2-3	ASSSGLAGDRSTDTQY
TRBV5-8	.	TRBJ1-1	ASSAPTGGWAEAF
TRBV29-1	.	TRBJ2-5	SVEGGEETQY
TRBV5-6	.	TRBJ1-4	ASSLFIRDGWGKLF
TRBV28	.	TRBJ1-1	ASSYIAEAF
TRBV2	once	TRBJ2-5	ASSEAGGAYQETQY
TRBV25-1	.	TRBJ1-2	ASSEWGVGYGYT
TRBV25-1	.	TRBJ1-2	ATHFNYGYT
TRBV10-3	.	TRBJ2-4	AISESIFPGAKNIQY
TRBV6-1	few	TRBJ2-5	ASSEAVPTGFQETQY
TRBV2	few	TRBJ2-7	ASSPMTGRDEQY
TRBV27	.	TRBJ2-1	ASARTGGTSEQF
TRBV6-5	.	TRBJ2-1	ASRYLAGLASGEQF
TRBV2	.	TRBJ1-2	ASNPTNYGYT
TRBV29-1	.	TRBJ2-3	SVATSGGGAWDTQY